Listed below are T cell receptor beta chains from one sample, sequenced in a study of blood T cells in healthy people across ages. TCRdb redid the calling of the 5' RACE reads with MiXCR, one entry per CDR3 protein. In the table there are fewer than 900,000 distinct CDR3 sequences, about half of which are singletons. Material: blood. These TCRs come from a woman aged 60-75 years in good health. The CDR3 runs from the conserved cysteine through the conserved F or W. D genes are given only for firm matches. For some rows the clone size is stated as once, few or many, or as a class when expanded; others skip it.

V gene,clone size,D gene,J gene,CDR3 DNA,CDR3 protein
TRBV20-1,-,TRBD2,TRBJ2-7,TGCAGTGCTTCCCCTCTAGCGGAACTAGACGAGCAGTACTTC,CSASPLAELDEQYF
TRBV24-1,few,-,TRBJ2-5,TGTGCCACCAGTGACCGTTCCGGGACCCAAGAGACCCAGTACTTC,CATSDRSGTQETQYF
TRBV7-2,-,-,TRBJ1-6,TGTGCCAGCAGCCCCCGAGGGGGGTCTTCACCCCTCCACTTT,CASSPRGGSSPLHF
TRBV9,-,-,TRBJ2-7,TGTGCCAGCAGCCGAGGGGACCATCTCTCCTACGAGCAGTACTTC,CASSRGDHLSYEQYF
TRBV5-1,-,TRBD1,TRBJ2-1,TGCGCCAGCAGCGCCGGACAGGGGTACGGTGAGCAGTTCTTC,CASSAGQGYGEQFF
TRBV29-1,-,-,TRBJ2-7,TGCAGCGCCGCCAGTGGGTCCTATGAGCAGTACTTC,CSAASGSYEQYF
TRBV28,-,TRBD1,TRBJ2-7,TGTGCCAGCAGTCGCCCCCCGGGACAGACCTACGAGCAGTACTTC,CASSRPPGQTYEQYF
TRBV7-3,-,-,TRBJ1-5,TGTGCCAGCAGCTTAACCCACCAGGTCCCCCATCAGCCCCAGCATTTT,CASSLTHQVPHQPQHF
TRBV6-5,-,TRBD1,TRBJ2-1,TGTGCCAGCAGTGCAACCAGGGGGACGGAGCAGTTCTTC,CASSATRGTEQFF
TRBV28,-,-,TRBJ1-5,TGTGCCAGCAGTGCGGGGGGGCTGAAGCCCCAGCATTTT,CASSAGGLKPQHF